Listed below are T cell receptor beta chains from one sample, sequenced in a study of monozygotic twins with inflammatory bowel disease. TCRdb re-analyzed the 5' RACE reads; it lists each CDR3 protein once, without DNA. The table gives 420,000 or so distinct CDR3 sequences; the top ten clones make up 2% to 3% of it. Sequencing was done on a sample of blood. These receptors all stem from a human donor with ulcerative colitis or Crohn's disease, or a healthy co-twin of an affected twin (not recorded which). The CDR3 runs from the conserved cysteine through the conserved F or W. Fields, in order: J gene, V gene, CDR3 protein.

>TRBJ2-3|TRBV19
CASRQQVLTDTQYF
>TRBJ2-7|TRBV20-1
CSAVNRGEQYF
>TRBJ2-7|TRBV2
CASSEAPSGGAVWYEQYF
>TRBJ2-7|TRBV18
CASSPRARTSGSSYEQYF
>TRBJ2-1|TRBV9
CASSAQAGSYNEQFF
>TRBJ1-5|TRBV7-2
CASSLERVGNQPQHF
>TRBJ1-2|TRBV6-5
CASSYSGQGPFYGYTF
>TRBJ2-1|TRBV4-1
CASSQAGGLRGEQFF
>TRBJ1-1|TRBV6-1
CASRDTAGRMNTEAFF
>TRBJ2-1|TRBV20-1
CSAYSRRTGDKGEQFF
>TRBJ2-3|TRBV28
CASSPDSLDTQYF
>TRBJ1-1|TRBV6-1
CASSHAGGGNTEAFF
>TRBJ2-7|TRBV20-1
CSARPFSGGSYEQYF
>TRBJ2-6|TRBV14
CASSHAGGWANVLTF
>TRBJ1-1|TRBV19
CATALQGVTEAFF
>TRBJ2-7|TRBV18
CASSPGTQGVYEQYF
>TRBJ1-2|TRBV3-1
CASSQGGRRNYGYTF
>TRBJ1-4|TRBV14
CASSQTGTLTTNEKLFF
>TRBJ2-1|TRBV6-5
CASSYDSRIYNEQFF
>TRBJ1-3|TRBV6-1
CASGRDGFHSGNTIYF
>TRBJ2-5|TRBV3-1
CASIRTAGDQETQYF
>TRBJ2-7|TRBV6-2/TRBV6-3
CASSYGSRLAGSRSYEQYF
>TRBJ2-1|TRBV20-1
CSAEGGGGSYNEQFF
>TRBJ2-3|TRBV14
CASSQVASGGTDTQYF
>TRBJ2-7|TRBV20-1
CSASSTLAGVPYEQYF
>TRBJ2-7|TRBV20-1
CSALSHGGSYEQYF
>TRBJ2-2|TRBV20-1
CSARDSPGGTRTPGSCFF
>TRBJ2-5|TRBV5-5
CASSPGLGGEGTQYF
>TRBJ1-2|TRBV13
CASSRTGGEGYTF
>TRBJ2-7|TRBV20-1
CSASSRTAWGYEQYF
>TRBJ2-3|TRBV7-9
CARHPLAGEDTQYF
>TRBJ2-7|TRBV19
CASSNSVGGKEQYF
>TRBJ2-2|TRBV5-1
CASSLVRATGELFF
>TRBJ2-3|TRBV4-1
CASSQDRGTHLSTDTQYF
>TRBJ2-3|TRBV5-4
CASSRDRVVDTQYF
>TRBJ2-1|TRBV5-1
CASSLEINSYNEQFF
>TRBJ1-2|TRBV10-3
CAISNGQGLTGYTF
>TRBJ2-3|TRBV20-1
CSARPPSTDTQYF
>TRBJ2-1|TRBV7-3
CASSFSGRAYNSYNEQFF